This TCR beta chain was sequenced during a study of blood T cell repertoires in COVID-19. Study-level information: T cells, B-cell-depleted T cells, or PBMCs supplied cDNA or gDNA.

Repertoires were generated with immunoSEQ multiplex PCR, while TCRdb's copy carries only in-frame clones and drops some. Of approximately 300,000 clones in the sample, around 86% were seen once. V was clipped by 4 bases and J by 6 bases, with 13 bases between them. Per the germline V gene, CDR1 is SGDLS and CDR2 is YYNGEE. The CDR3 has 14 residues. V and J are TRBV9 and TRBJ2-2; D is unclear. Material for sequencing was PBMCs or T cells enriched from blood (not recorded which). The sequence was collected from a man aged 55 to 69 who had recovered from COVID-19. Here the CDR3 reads CASSPRPVAGELFF. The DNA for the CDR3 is TGTGCCAGCAGCCCCCGCCCGGTTGCCGGGGAGCTGTTTTTT.